This is a list of T cell receptor beta chains from one sample in a study of cytomegalovirus exposure and HLA in healthy donors. Clones were read by immunoSEQ multiplex PCR, and TCRdb kept only the in-frame ones, dropping some. The profile covers approximately 190,000 clones, with approximately 81% appearing a single time and 3% to 4% taken by the ten largest. Specimen: PBMCs. These receptors were collected from a man aged 45-65 years in good health and CMV-seronegative. CDR3s leave out the opening cysteine and the closing phenylalanine or tryptophan. Size is stated for part of the rows, as once, few or many counts, or as a class when the clone is expanded.

v_gene: TRBV30
len: 9
abundance: NA
CDR3aa: AWSYGGELF

v_gene: TRBV2
len: 12
abundance: NA
CDR3aa: ASNTPQGPPHQY

v_gene: TRBV4-2
len: 14
abundance: once
CDR3aa: ASSQDFAGGRYEQY

v_gene: TRBV7-6
len: 13
abundance: NA
CDR3aa: ASSLVGGGPETQY

v_gene: TRBV7-9
len: 14
abundance: few
CDR3aa: ASSALLQGTGDTQY

v_gene: TRBV5-1
len: 13
abundance: NA
CDR3aa: ASSLATGGRETQY

v_gene: TRBV27
len: 11
abundance: once
CDR3aa: ASSLSRRETQY

v_gene: TRBV7-9
len: 13
abundance: NA
CDR3aa: ASSTISQGGYEQY

v_gene: TRBV19
len: 10
abundance: NA
CDR3aa: ASSYGGIGYT

v_gene: TRBV5-4
len: 12
abundance: many
CDR3aa: ASSLETGRSEAF

v_gene: TRBV7-2
len: 11
abundance: NA
CDR3aa: ASSRQDGNEQF

v_gene: TRBV7-2
len: 13
abundance: NA
CDR3aa: ASSLDRDTLETQY

v_gene: TRBV19
len: 11
abundance: NA
CDR3aa: ASQTDPGNTIY

v_gene: TRBV9
len: 13
abundance: NA
CDR3aa: ASSVGDRGSREQY

v_gene: TRBV7-6
len: 13
abundance: NA
CDR3aa: ASSLTSGSSYEQY

v_gene: TRBV4-2
len: 11
abundance: NA
CDR3aa: ASSQVGASEQF